This is a list of T cell receptor beta chains from one sample in a study of response to subunit inactivated influenza vaccine. TCRdb re-called the RT-PCR reads with MiXCR, one entry per CDR3 protein. The sample carries 650,000 or so distinct CDR3 sequences, 14% recorded once. This material consisted of PBMCs from blood, taken 14 to 15 days before vaccination. Receptors originate from a man aged 45-65 years who received an inactivated influenza vaccine. Each CDR3 is given with its conserved first and last residue.

length: 15
V: TRBV7-9
J: TRBJ2-7
CDR3: CASSQSGTPSYEQYF

length: 15
V: TRBV20-1
J: TRBJ2-5
CDR3: CSARRTSGVGETQYF

length: 14
V: TRBV3-1
J: TRBJ2-5
CDR3: CASSQGTVQETQYF

length: 15
V: TRBV2
J: TRBJ2-5
CDR3: CASSEPYRMVKTQYF

length: 15
V: TRBV2
J: TRBJ1-1
CDR3: CASRSLGQGKSEAFF

length: 16
V: TRBV24-1
J: TRBJ2-7
CDR3: CATSDRLFERTYEQYF

length: 13
V: TRBV10-3
J: TRBJ2-5
CDR3: CAIGSERGETQYF

length: 14
V: TRBV11-2
J: TRBJ1-4
CDR3: CASSLVVGVEKLFF

length: 15
V: TRBV7-2
J: TRBJ2-2
CDR3: CASRLALASTGELFF

length: 16
V: TRBV5-1
J: TRBJ2-7
CDR3: CASSSGTGGFRNEQYF

length: 14
V: TRBV5-4
J: TRBJ2-3
CDR3: CASSLEKGRDTQYF

length: 12
V: TRBV12-3/TRBV12-4
J: TRBJ2-7
CDR3: CASSLFAYEQYF

length: 17
V: TRBV6-2/TRBV6-3
J: TRBJ2-1
CDR3: CASRPLHTSGSGNEQFF

length: 16
V: TRBV12-3/TRBV12-4
J: TRBJ2-3
CDR3: CASSPGLSVVTDTQYF

length: 15
V: TRBV7-2
J: TRBJ2-5
CDR3: CASLSGPGTEETQYF

length: 17
V: TRBV28
J: TRBJ2-3
CDR3: CASSSLLLAGPTDTQYF

length: 14
V: TRBV6-2/TRBV6-3
J: TRBJ1-2
CDR3: CASSYASTGNGYTF

length: 16
V: TRBV5-1
J: TRBJ2-1
CDR3: CASSLAGGSSYNEQFF

length: 15
V: TRBV7-2
J: TRBJ2-5
CDR3: CASSDRRTLQETQYF

length: 17
V: TRBV6-5
J: TRBJ2-2
CDR3: CASSYSGQPANTGELFF

length: 14
V: TRBV7-2
J: TRBJ2-2
CDR3: CASRIQGYTGELFF

length: 15
V: TRBV5-1
J: TRBJ2-1
CDR3: CASSLGLRDYNEQFF